The sequence of this T cell receptor beta chain was determined in a study of OX40 agonist ivuxolimab in advanced cancers. Germline V CDR1 and CDR2: MDHEN, SYDVKM. The ends were cut back, 4 bases at V and 1 base at J, with 7 bases in the middle. The CDR3 is 13 amino acids. Repertoires were generated with immunoSEQ multiplex PCR, while TCRdb's copy carries only in-frame clones and drops some. In the table there are around 94,000 clones, more than 85% of which are singletons. This receptor was taken from an adult with an advanced solid tumor such as melanoma, head and neck, liver or kidney cancer. Material: CD4+ or CD8+ T cells sorted from blood, obtained in a trial of the OX40 agonist ivuxolimab. V gene TRBV28 combines with J gene TRBJ1-1, with D possibly matching TRBD1 (5 bases). Here the CDR3 reads CASSSQGNTEAFF. The CDR3 region has the DNA TGTGCCAGCAGTTCGCAGGGGAACACTGAAGCTTTCTTT.